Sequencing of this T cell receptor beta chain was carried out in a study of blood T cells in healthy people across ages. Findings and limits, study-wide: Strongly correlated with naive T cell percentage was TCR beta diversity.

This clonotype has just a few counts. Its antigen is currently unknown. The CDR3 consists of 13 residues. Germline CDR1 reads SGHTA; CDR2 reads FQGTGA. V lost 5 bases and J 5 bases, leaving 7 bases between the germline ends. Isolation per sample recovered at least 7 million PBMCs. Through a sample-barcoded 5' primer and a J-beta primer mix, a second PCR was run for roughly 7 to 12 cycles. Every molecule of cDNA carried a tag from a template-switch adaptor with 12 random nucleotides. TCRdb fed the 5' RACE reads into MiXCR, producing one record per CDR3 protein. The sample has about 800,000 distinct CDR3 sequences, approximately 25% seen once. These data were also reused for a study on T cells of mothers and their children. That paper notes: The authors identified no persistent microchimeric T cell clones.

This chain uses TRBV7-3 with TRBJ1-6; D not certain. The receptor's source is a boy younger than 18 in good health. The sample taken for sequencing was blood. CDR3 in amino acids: CASSAEHNSPLHF. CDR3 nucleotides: TGTGCCAGCAGCGCCGAACATAATTCACCCCTCCACTTT.